This T cell receptor beta chain was documented in a study of T cells after yellow fever vaccination (dated by TCRdb to about 2019). For the wider study: Libraries from fractions with low cell numbers were prepared with the SMART-Seq v4 Ultra Low Input RNA kit. To track T-cell clones before and after primary and booster YFV17D yellow fever vaccination, bulk TCR alpha and beta repertoires were sequenced longitudinally. The cohort comprised two healthy male donors, one aged 18 to 30 and one aged 30 to 40 years. Blood was drawn at multiple timepoints before and after primary and secondary immunization, with bulk PBMC replicates and cell subsets isolated. Findings and caveats that apply to the study as a whole: After the booster, most clones that had expanded after primary vaccination were detected again (almost 97% of CD4 and 88% of CD8), suggesting broad maintenance of memory. Because the study included only two donors, the extent to which the findings can be generalized is limited. A small fraction of clonotypes showed up in both the CD4 and CD8 compartments, probably as a result of convergent recombination. Because abundant contaminating clonotypes from the bulk population could be contained in FACS-sorted repertoires, computational filtering was required. The secondary T-cell response was found to be weaker but faster than the primary response, with a peak reached on day 5 rather than on day 15.

Synthesis of TCR cDNA relied on 5'RACE template switching, a step that introduced a universal primer site along with unique molecular identifiers. Priming for cDNA synthesis came from both the TCR alpha and TCR beta constant segments. Library amplification used two PCR steps, and the second PCR step added sample barcodes and sequencing adapters. Sequencing of libraries was performed on Illumina HiSeq 2500 (2x100 bp) or NovaSeq (2x150 bp). The original methods were these. Demultiplexing of reads and collapsing into UMI consensus sequences were performed with MIGEC, and V(D)J alignment was carried out with MiXCR. Vaccine-responding clonotypes were identified with edgeR using replicate PBMC samples, with FDR below 0.01 and a log2 fold change above 5 up to day 15 being required. Each bulk clonotype was labeled CD4 or CD8 based on which sequenced repertoire, CD4 or CD8, contained the clonotype at higher abundance. TCRdb took the public reads, trimmed them with fastp at Q25, ran MiXCR for clone calling and kept in-frame beta chains. Under each unique CDR3 protein, matching rows form one entry showing the most common genes and DNA. These V and J calls rely on TCRdb rather than the paper's analysis. Present in this sample are 500,000 to 650,000 distinct CDR3 sequences, more than 9% of which were seen just once. The ten most abundant clones make up 15% of the sample.

At the junction V is shortened by 4 bases and J by 6 bases, with 8 bases in between. CDR1 SGHTA and CDR2 FQGNSA are derived from the germline V gene. The CDR3 runs 12 residues from the cysteine to the phenylalanine. Solely the CDR3 DNA is kept, with 36 bases framed from the first base. Concerning this clonotype: It lacks a known antigen. Within one base of it there is no much larger clone, and no base qualities were kept.

Reading the label with the study, this specimen's treatment or condition is: live attenuated yellow fever vaccine strain. Two biological replicates of bulk PBMCs were collected at each blood-draw timepoint. A standard Ficoll-Paque protocol was used to isolate PBMCs from peripheral blood. TriZol was used to extract RNA from bulk PBMCs, from CD4 and CD8 fractions, and from dextramer-positive and dextramer-negative fractions. The clonotype originates from a man aged 25-40 years who received the YFV17D yellow fever vaccine. The rearrangement combines TRBV7-2 with TRBJ2-3, with no reliable assignment of the D segment. The specimen was PBMCs, collected on the day of the yellow fever booster vaccination. Read as DNA, the sequence is TGTGCCAGCAGCTGGATGTCCGATACGCAGTATTTT. It translates to CASSWMSDTQYF. With the rest looked up from the reference TRBV7-2 and TRBJ2-3 genes rather than sequenced, the full variable domain is GAGVSQSPSNKVTEKGKDVELRCDPISGHTALYWYRQSLGQGLEFLIYFQGNSAPDKSGLPSDRFSAERTGGSVSTLTIQRTQQEDSAVYLCASSWMSDTQYFGPGTRLTVL.